The 16 T cell receptor beta chains listed next were all sequenced from one sample in a study of blood T cell repertoires in COVID-19. Sequencing used immunoSEQ multiplex PCR; TCRdb keeps in-frame clones, though not all of them. The sample yields some 190,000 clones, around 85% seen once. The sample consisted of peripheral blood. The receptors were sampled from a man at least 80 years old with COVID-19, enrolled during active disease.

The V call is TRBV6-2 or TRBV6-3, the J call TRBJ1-1; D is unclear. V lost 5 bases, J lost 6 bases, and 13 bases lay in between. Germline V gives CDR1 MNHEY, CDR2 SVGEGT. The CDR3 spans 13 residues. CDR3 DNA sequence: TGTGCCAGCAGTCGCATTTTAGTCGCTGAAGCTTTCTTT. Amino acid sequence: CASSRILVAEAFF.

This clone was detected only a few times. The J gene is TRBJ2-3, the V gene TRBV19; perhaps TRBD2 as D (5 bases). The CDR3 runs to 14 residues. The V gene lost 5 bases and the J gene lost 0 bases, with 9 bases spanning the gap. CDR1 is LNHDA, CDR2 SQIVND, per germline (reference sequence). CDR3 amino acids: CASSGGSSTDTQYF. The DNA for the CDR3 is TGTGCCAGTAGTGGAGGATCTAGCACAGATACGCAGTATTTT.

The J gene is TRBJ1-5, the V gene TRBV7-2, with a possible D match to TRBD1 (5 bases). Germline assignment: CDR1 SGHTA and CDR2 FQGNSA. The germline V and J ends were trimmed by 5 bases and 7 bases, with 15 bases remaining between them. The CDR3 consists of 14 residues. The CDR3: CASSQGRGRQPQHF. The CDR3, as DNA: TGTGCCAGCAGCCAAGGAAGGGGCCGGCAGCCCCAGCATTTT.

The chain combines TRBV9 with TRBJ2-7, with D perhaps matching TRBD2 (6 bases). Germline CDR1 reads SGDLS; CDR2 reads YYNGEE. V was trimmed by 0 bases and J by 4 bases, leaving 14 bases between them. The CDR3 has 15 amino acids. The CDR3 loop is CASSVGGLGEYEQYF. The CDR3 coding sequence is TGTGCCAGCAGCGTAGGGGGACTGGGGGAGTACGAGCAGTACTTC.

The chain carries TRBV7-9 and TRBJ1-3; D call uncertain. Germline CDR1 is SEHNR and CDR2 is FQNEAQ (reference sequence). The CDR3 loop spans 15 amino acids. V lost 0 bases and J lost 0, with 6 bases in between. The CDR3 region has the DNA TGTGCCAGCAGCTTAGCGGCAAGCTCTGGAAACACCATATATTTT. Encoded protein: CASSLAASSGNTIYF.

The gene calls are TRBV6-2 or TRBV6-3 and TRBJ1-1, with 9 nucleotides matching TRBD1. This CDR3 has 15 residues. The trim removed 4 bases at V and 5 bases at J, leaving 8 bases unmatched. Germline V gives CDR1 MNHEY, CDR2 SVGEGT. The DNA for the CDR3 is TGTGCCAGCAGTTCGGACAGGGGAGGATGGACTGAAGCTTTCTTT. Translation gives CASSSDRGGWTEAFF.

V and J are TRBV21-1 and TRBJ1-3; the table's D gene call, TRBD1, was not cross checked with the DNA. TRBV21-1 is labeled a pseudogene. CDR3 size: 17 residues. CDR3 protein: CASSASPPRGRGNTIYF. DNA of the CDR3: TGTGCCAGCAGCGCCTCCCCACCGAGGGGGCGCGGAAACACCATATATTTT.

The V call is TRBV5-1, the J call TRBJ1-5; no clear D gene. The CDR3 contains 14 residues. In germline, CDR1 is SGHRS, CDR2 YFSETQ. With 3 bases removed from V and 5 bases from J, the gap between germline ends came to 12 bases. The CDR3 loop is CASSSGGSDQPQHF. The CDR3 DNA reads as TGCGCCAGCAGCTCCGGAGGGTCAGATCAGCCCCAGCATTTT.

In this sample, this clone turned up once. The chain carries TRBV6-5 and TRBJ2-7, with D possibly TRBD1 on 6 matching bases. CDR1 and CDR2 (germline): MNHEY, SVGAGI. The CDR3 contains 14 residues. V lost 2 bases and J 3 bases, leaving 11 bases between the germline ends. The CDR3 DNA reads TGTGCCAGCAGTTACAAACAGGGAAACTACGAGCAGTACTTC. Its protein is CASSYKQGNYEQYF.

V gene TRBV3-1 (or the pseudogene TRBV3-2) combines with J gene TRBJ2-6; D unresolved. V gave up 7 bases and J gave up 0 bases, with 4 bases separating them. In germline, CDR1 is LGHDT, CDR2 YNNKEL (reference sequence). This CDR3 region has 13 residues. This chain's CDR3 is CASTSSGANVLTF. CDR3 in DNA: TGTGCCAGCACCTCCTCTGGGGCCAACGTCCTGACTTTC.

The J gene is TRBJ1-1, the V gene TRBV23-1; TRBD1 agrees at 7 bases. TRBV23-1 is noted as an ORF with a role that remains uncertain. Trimming at V came to 6 bases and at J to 2 bases, leaving 6 bases not matched to a gene. There are 14 residues in the CDR3. The CDR3 sequence is CASSAQGGNTEAFF. For the CDR3, the DNA is TGCGCCAGCAGCGCTCAGGGGGGAAACACTGAAGCTTTCTTT.

The rearrangement links TRBV3-1 (or the pseudogene TRBV3-2) to TRBJ2-1, with TRBD2 matching 9 bases. With V trimmed by 4 bases and J by 7 bases, 8 bases remained unmatched. This CDR3 contains 15 residues. Germline loops: CDR1 LGHDT, CDR2 YNNKEL (reference sequence). The CDR3 DNA follows: TGTGCCAGCAGCCCTAGGGGTCTAGCGGGGAATGAGCAGTTCTTC. This gives the protein CASSPRGLAGNEQFF.

V usage is TRBV7-2 and J usage is TRBJ2-3; D gene uncertain. CDR1 SGHTA and CDR2 FQGNSA come from the germline V gene. The germline V and J ends were trimmed by 6 bases and 0 bases, with 10 bases remaining between them. The CDR3 contains 14 residues. In nucleotides, the CDR3 is TGTGCCAGCAGGCGCGGAGTTAGCACAGATACGCAGTATTTT. Encoded protein: CASRRGVSTDTQYF.

This clone was recorded only once. V gene TRBV19 combines with J gene TRBJ2-3; possibly TRBD1 for D (6 bases). This CDR3 region has 16 residues. V was cut by 5 bases and J by 2 bases, with 17 bases left in between. Per the germline V gene, CDR1 is LNHDA and CDR2 is SQIVND (reference sequence). The CDR3 spells CASSPRQARNTDTQYF. DNA of the CDR3: TGTGCCAGTAGTCCACGACAGGCCCGGAACACAGATACGCAGTATTTT. The variable domain in full, completed from reference TRBV19 and TRBJ2-3, reads DGGITQSPKYLFRKEGQNVTLSCEQNLNHDAMYWYRQDPGQGLRLIYYSQIVNDFQKGDIAEGYSVSREKKESFPLTVTSAQKNPTAFYLCASSPRQARNTDTQYFGPGTRLTVL.

This chain joins TRBV7-2 and TRBJ1-2; tentative D call: TRBD1 (6 bases). CDR1 and CDR2 (germline): SGHTA, FQGNSA. CDR3 size: 14 residues. The V end lost 1 base, the J end lost 6 bases, and 12 bases lay between the germline ends. The CDR3 DNA sequence: TGTGCCAGCAGCTTAGACAGGGCTGTGGATGGCTACACCTTC. This encodes CASSLDRAVDGYTF.

Of note for this clone: The same CDR3 also results from other DNA sequences found in this sample. This rearrangement joins TRBV18 to TRBJ2-5, with no clear D. The CDR3 runs 12 residues. Looked up from germline, CDR1 is KGHSH and CDR2 is LQKENI. Trimming took off 3 bases at V and 2 bases at J, with 4 bases between the two ends. The CDR3 sequence is CASSPSQETQYF. The CDR3 DNA follows: TGTGCCAGCTCACCTTCTCAAGAGACCCAGTACTTC. Full variable domain (outside the CDR3, taken from reference TRBV18 and TRBJ2-5): NAGVMQNPRHLVRRRGQEARLRCSPMKGHSHVYWYRQLPEEGLKFMVYLQKENIIDESGMPKERFSAEFPKEGPSILRIQQVVRGDSAAYFCASSPSQETQYFGPGTRLLVL.